One and the same sample provided the 5 T cell receptor beta chains below, sequenced in a study of tumor and adjacent non-tumor tissue in lung cancer. Three rounds of nested PCR, following a modified ARM-PCR protocol, produced the TCRbeta library. TCRdb reprocessed the multiplex PCR reads via MiXCR and lists one record per CDR3 protein. This table holds about 93,000 distinct CDR3 sequences, approximately 65% found once. RNA was extracted from bulk tissue without any cell sorting. The sample comprised lung tumor tissue. The receptors derive from a man in his 60s with non-small cell lung cancer.

This clonotype was recorded a few times. Possible read error: a much larger clone is one base away. The rearrangement joins TRBV12-3 or TRBV12-4 to TRBJ1-5; the D gene is possibly TRBD1 (6 bases). This CDR3 has 15 residues. For the CDR3, the DNA is TGTGCCAGCAGTTTGGCCAGGGGACGCAATCAGGCCCAGCATTTT. Amino acids: CASSLARGRNQAQHF.

There are many counts of this clonotype. The gene calls are TRBV6-2 or TRBV6-3 and TRBJ1-2; D is uncertain. Germline CDR1 reads MNHEY; CDR2 reads SVGEGT. Trimming shortened V by 6 bases and J by 0 bases, and 14 bases separated the two germline ends. This CDR3 has 15 amino acids. The DNA for the CDR3 is TGTGCCAGCAGCTCCCCCAGAGTGTCTAACTATGGCTACACCTTC. Protein: CASSSPRVSNYGYTF.

This clonotype has ten or more counts. This chain links TRBV4-2 with TRBJ1-5, with 9 bases matching TRBD1. Germline V gene data show CDR1 as LGHNA and CDR2 as YNFKEQ. Trimming took 5 bases from V and 2 from J; bases not matched to a gene: 4. The CDR3 consists of 15 residues. As DNA, the CDR3 is TGTGCCAGCAGCGAGGGACAGGGACGCAATCAGCCCCAGCATTTT. Translating it yields CASSEGQGRNQPQHF.

In its sample, this clonotype was seen a few times. The genes are TRBV7-9 and TRBJ1-6; D call uncertain. V was trimmed by 9 bases and J by 6 bases, leaving 15 bases between them. The germline V gene has CDR1 SEHNR and CDR2 FQNEAQ (reference sequence). This CDR3 spans 14 amino acids. The CDR3 region is CASARARINSPLHF. Written as DNA, the CDR3 is TGTGCCAGTGCCCGTGCCAGGATTAATTCACCCCTCCACTTT.

Worth noting for this clonotype: The junction and the germline gene differ at one end; a read error may be behind it. V and J are TRBV7-9 and TRBJ2-1; no clear D gene. Per germline, CDR1 SEHNR and CDR2 FQNEAQ (reference sequence). This CDR3 contains 13 residues. The CDR3 sequence: CASSLVPGNEHFF. The DNA of the CDR3 is TGTGCCAGCAGCTTAGTCCCAGGTAATGAGCACTTCTTC. Supplemented by reference TRBV7-9 and TRBJ2-1, the full variable domain reads DTGVSQNPRHKITKRGQNVTFRCDPISEHNRLYWYRQTLGQGPEFLTYFQNEAQLEKSRLLSDRFSAERPKGSFSTLEIQRTEQGDSAMYLCASSLVPGNEHFFGPGTRLTVL.